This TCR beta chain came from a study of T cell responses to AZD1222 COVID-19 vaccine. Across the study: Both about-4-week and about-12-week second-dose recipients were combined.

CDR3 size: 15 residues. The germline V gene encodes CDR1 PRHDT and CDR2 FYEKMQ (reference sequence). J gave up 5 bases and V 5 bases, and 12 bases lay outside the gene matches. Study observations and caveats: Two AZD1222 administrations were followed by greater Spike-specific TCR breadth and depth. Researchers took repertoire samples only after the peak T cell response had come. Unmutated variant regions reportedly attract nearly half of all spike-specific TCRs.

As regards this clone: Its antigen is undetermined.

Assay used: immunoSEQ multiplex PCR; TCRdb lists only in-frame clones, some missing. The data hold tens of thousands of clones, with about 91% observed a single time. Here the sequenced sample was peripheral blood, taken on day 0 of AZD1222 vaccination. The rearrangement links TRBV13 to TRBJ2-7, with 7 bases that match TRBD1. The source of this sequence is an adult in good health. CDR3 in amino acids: CASSPDRQGTHEQYF. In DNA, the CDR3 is TGTGCCAGCAGCCCCGACCGACAGGGTACCCACGAGCAGTACTTC.